The following is a T cell receptor (beta chain) sequence with its context. The antigen it recognizes is unknown. No base-level quality is on record; no much larger clone is a single base apart. The sample is drawn from a study of cytomegalovirus exposure and HLA in healthy donors (TCRdb year 2017). For context, the study as a whole: According to a later analysis, one platform produced both the roughly 120 validation repertoires and the approximately 600 repertoires of the first cohort. The study combined high-throughput TCR immunosequencing, statistical association of individual TCRs with disease status, and machine learning to predict cytomegalovirus infection status. The study aimed to test whether signatures of past pathogen exposure could be identified by cataloging public T cell receptors. Besides the first cohort of hundreds of subjects, a separate validation cohort made up of some 110 different subjects was used. General study outcomes and caveats: In vitro tests confirmed that three of the cytomegalovirus-associated TCR beta chains recognize cytomegalovirus antigens. The classifier was reported to diagnose cytomegalovirus status with high specificity and sensitivity in both the original and validation cohorts. The study listed 150 to 200 TCR beta chains as associated with cytomegalovirus. Subsequent analysis determined that TCRs grouped into clusters in the first cohort also showed a tendency toward co-occurrence across the 120 or so validation repertoires, and 85% to 95% of cluster scores exceeded 0. According to the authors, the approach could potentially be generalized to other disease states and immunological phenotypes. A later analysis lacked HLA typing for the validation cohort, so it scored co-occurrence in that cohort across all 120 or so repertoires. Across donors, most TCR sequences were observed very rarely, whereas some public TCRs were present in many individuals.

The donors belonged to the validation cohort of about 110 subjects, which was separate from the approximately 610-subject first cohort. The junction shows trimming of 5 bases on V and 0 bases on J, plus 12 bases between the germline ends. The CDR3 sequence holds 15 residues, the cysteine and phenylalanine included. The entry retains the CDR3 DNA only, 45 bases that are in frame from base 1. CDR1 and CDR2 are read off the germline V gene (reference sequence) as SEHNR and FQNEAQ. The library was prepared using the immunoSEQ multiplex PCR assay. The original methods were these. To diagnose cytomegalovirus status from the catalog of TCR beta chain sequences, a statistical classification framework was built. The table comes from immuneACCESS by way of TCRdb, which keeps in-frame sequences with V and J called. Part of the clones is missing from these tables; in studies checked, under half for an unresolved V gene and the rest for unknown reasons. Clone size and V and J calls were adopted from that table, with D and trimming inferred from the DNA. A total of roughly 150,000 clones appear in this sample, 95% to 96% of them only once. The top ten constitute approximately 1% of the sample.

Recombination linked TRBV7-9 to TRBJ2-3, and the D gene may be TRBD2, 5 bases matching. The sample was PBMCs. This TCR was recovered from a woman younger than 30 in good health and CMV-seronegative. The CDR3 reads CASSRTEKSTDTQYF. The DNA sequence is TGTGCCAGCAGCCGGACTGAAAAGAGCACAGATACGCAGTATTTT.